The 32 T cell receptor beta chains presented below share a single source sample, sequenced in a study of yellow fever vaccine responses in identical twins (dated by TCRdb to the late 2010s). Libraries were prepared through RT-PCR. The sequencer was an Illumina HiSeq 2500. The public reads were reanalyzed by TCRdb: fastp trimming at Q25, MiXCR alignment, in-frame beta chains only. Rows matching on CDR3 protein sequence are summarized as one entry with the most common DNA and genes. For this sample the table gives approximately 10,000 distinct CDR3 sequences, of which 77% were detected only once. The ten largest clonotypes hold 6% to 8.5% of the sample. Here the sequenced sample was T cells from blood (PBMCs), unsorted or a sorted subset (not recorded which), taken before or after yellow fever vaccination (not recorded which). These receptors originate from a woman in her late teens or twenties who received the yellow fever vaccine. Donor details come from another sample of the same person, matched by shared clones.

This clonotype was observed a single time. The chain joins TRBV4-1 to TRBJ1-6; TRBD1 is a possible D gene (5 bases). The CDR3 runs 16 residues. The germline CDR1 and CDR2 sequences are MGHRA and YSYEKL. The V end lost 0 bases, the J end lost 7 bases, and 13 bases lay between the germline ends. The CDR3 region is CASSQEGVVGNSPLHF. The CDR3 DNA sequence: TGCGCCAGCAGCCAAGAGGGGGTTGTAGGAAATTCACCCCTCCACTTT.

This clonotype has a handful of counts. V is TRBV7-8 and J is TRBJ2-3; D gene uncertain. Trimming shortened V by 0 bases and J by 2 bases, and 6 bases separated the two germline ends. Germline CDR1 reads SGHVS; CDR2 reads FQNEAQ. The CDR3 loop spans 14 amino acids. CDR3 sequence reads: CASSLAVYTDTQYF. DNA for the CDR3: TGTGCCAGCAGCTTAGCAGTCTACACAGATACGCAGTATTTT.

The chain recombines TRBV9 with TRBJ1-1; D unclear. The CDR3 extends over 14 amino acids. In germline, CDR1 is SGDLS, CDR2 YYNGEE. V was shortened by 2 bases and J by 1 base, with 9 bases between the two germline ends. The CDR3 nucleotides are TGTGCCAGCAGCGTGGTCGCGGGGAACACTGAAGCTTTCTTT. Protein: CASSVVAGNTEAFF.

The chain couples TRBV2 to TRBJ1-5; TRBD1 might be the D (5 bases). CDR1 and CDR2 (germline): SNHLY, FYNNEI. The CDR3 has 14 residues. Trimming stripped 7 bases from V and 0 bases from J, with 10 bases between. This chain's CDR3 is CASTGTHSNQPQHF. CDR3 bases: TGTGCCAGCACCGGGACGCATAGCAATCAGCCCCAGCATTTT.

This clonotype turned up a few times. The chain links TRBV28 to TRBJ1-2, with D possibly being TRBD1 (5 bases). CDR1 and CDR2 (germline): MDHEN, SYDVKM. This CDR3 has 15 amino acids. V was shortened by 6 bases and J by 3 bases, with 17 bases between the two germline ends. As DNA, the CDR3 is TGTGCCAGCAGCTCCCATATCAGGGTTGACTATGGCTACACCTTC. Its protein is CASSSHIRVDYGYTF.

The chain employs TRBV11-3 and TRBJ1-4, with a tentative D call TRBD1 (5 bases). CDR3 size: 15 residues. Germline V gene data show CDR1 as SGHNT and CDR2 as YENEEA. Trimming took off 5 bases at V and 7 bases at J, with 17 bases between the two ends. The CDR3 protein is CASSPSSTRGEKLFF. CDR3 coding DNA: TGTGCCAGCAGCCCAAGTAGCACAAGGGGTGAAAAACTGTTTTTT.

The chain uses TRBV25-1 and TRBJ1-4; D ambiguous. The V and J ends lost 4 bases and 4 bases respectively, with 10 bases between them. The CDR3 spans 14 residues. Germline CDR1 reads MGHDK; CDR2 reads SYGVNS. The CDR3 DNA follows: TGTGCCAGCAGTGGACGGCCGTTTAATGAAAAACTGTTTTTT. Translated: CASSGRPFNEKLFF.

This sequence joins TRBV15 and TRBJ2-3; TRBD2 aligns across 11 bases. The CDR3 extends over 20 amino acids. V lost 0 bases and J lost 1; bases outside the gene matches: 12. CDR1 and CDR2 from the germline V gene are LNHNV and YYDKDF (reference sequence). The CDR3 loop is CATSRERVSGRAVGTDTQYF. The CDR3 nucleotides read TGTGCCACCAGCAGAGAAAGGGTTAGCGGGAGGGCCGTGGGCACAGATACGCAGTATTTT.

V and J are TRBV5-1 and TRBJ2-5; the match to TRBD1 covers 7 bases. This CDR3 is 14 amino acids long. The V and J ends lost 0 bases and 5 bases, in that order; junction bases with no gene match: 4. Germline-derived CDR1 and CDR2 are SGHRS and YFSETQ. CDR3 sequence: CASSLGDSQETQYF. Here the CDR3 DNA reads TGCGCCAGCAGCTTGGGGGACAGTCAGGAGACCCAGTACTTC.

This clonotype was observed a few times. The genes are TRBV6-4 and TRBJ1-5; TRBD1 aligns across 7 bases. The CDR3 is made up of 15 amino acids. The J segment lost 0 bases and the V segment lost 6 bases, leaving 5 bases of the junction unmatched. Per germline, CDR1 MRHNA and CDR2 SNTAGT. The CDR3 nucleotides read TGTGCCAGCAGGGACGGACAGGCTAGCAATCAGCCCCAGCATTTT. Residues: CASRDGQASNQPQHF.

The V call is TRBV28, the J call TRBJ2-7; D may be TRBD2 (5 bases). Between the trimmed V and J ends, which lost 3 bases and 3 bases, there was a span of 6 bases. The germline CDR1 and CDR2 sequences are MDHEN and SYDVKM. The CDR3 spans 12 residues. The CDR3 DNA reads TGTGCCAGCAGTTTCGGGAACTACGAGCAGTACTTC. Translation: CASSFGNYEQYF.

The V gene is TRBV2, the J gene TRBJ2-1; TRBD2 aligns across 9 bases. CDR1 is SNHLY, CDR2 FYNNEI, per germline. This CDR3 contains 14 residues. V lost 7 bases and J lost 3; bases outside the gene matches: 4. Written as DNA, the CDR3 is TGTGCCAGCAAGGCTAGCGGGATCTACAATGAGCAGTTCTTC. Translating it yields CASKASGIYNEQFF.

V gene TRBV2 combines with J gene TRBJ2-3; D might be TRBD2 (6 bases). In germline, CDR1 is SNHLY, CDR2 FYNNEI. The V and J ends lost 9 bases and 2 bases respectively, with 12 bases between them. The CDR3 contains 13 residues. The CDR3 loop reads CARRASDTDTQYF. DNA of the CDR3: TGTGCCAGACGGGCTAGCGACACAGATACGCAGTATTTT.

The CDR3 bases are TGTGCCAGCAGCTTAGATGTAAGAGCCCACCGTGTATCCTACAATGAGCAGTTCTTC. It specifies CASSLDVRAHRVSYNEQFF. The gene calls are TRBV11-2 and TRBJ2-1; unclear D gene. The germline V gene has CDR1 SGHAT and CDR2 FQNNGV. This CDR3 comprises 19 residues. V was pared by 0 bases and J by 1 base, with 19 bases between.

The chain links TRBV4-1 to TRBJ2-7; D not certain. The CDR3 has 15 residues. CDR1 MGHRA and CDR2 YSYEKL come from the germline V gene. Deletions cut 1 base from V and 4 bases from J, with 14 bases between. The CDR3 spells CASSQVNTQAYEQYF. CDR3 coding DNA: TGCGCCAGCAGCCAAGTGAATACCCAGGCGTACGAGCAGTACTTC.

The chain carries TRBV3-1 and TRBJ2-5; D assignment may be TRBD1 or TRBD2 (5 bases each). This CDR3 is built from 15 residues. Germline V gives CDR1 LGHDT, CDR2 YNNKEL (reference sequence). Trimming took 5 bases from V and 0 from J, leaving 13 bases between them. The CDR3 region has the DNA TGTGCCAGCAGCGGACGGGACGGGGACCAAGAGACCCAGTACTTC. Its protein is CASSGRDGDQETQYF.

The V call is TRBV11-1, the J call TRBJ2-7; 9 positions match TRBD1. The CDR3 is made up of 15 amino acids. Germline V gene lookup returns CDR1 SGHAT and CDR2 FQDESV (reference sequence). The V segment lost 5 bases and the J segment 5 bases; nucleotides outside the gene matches: 10. DNA for the CDR3: TGTGCCAGCAGCGGCCGGGACAGGGAACACCACGAGCAGTACTTC. Amino acids: CASSGRDREHHEQYF.

This clonotype has only a few counts. The gene calls are TRBV11-2 and TRBJ2-1; D gene uncertain. Germline CDR1 SGHAT, CDR2 FQNNGV. The ends were cut back, 0 bases at V and 8 bases at J, with 11 bases in the middle. CDR3 length equals 14 residues. The CDR3 DNA follows: TGTGCCAGCAGCTTAGATCTGGCCTCGGATGAGCAGTTCTTC. Protein sequence: CASSLDLASDEQFF. The complete variable domain, with remaining parts taken from reference TRBV11-2 and TRBJ2-1, reads EAGVAQSPRYKIIEKRQSVAFWCNPISGHATLYWYQQILGQGPKLLIQFQNNGVVDDSQLPKDRFSAERLKGVDSTLKIQPAKLEDSAVYLCASSLDLASDEQFFGPGTRLTVL.

The chain carries TRBV20-1 and TRBJ2-1, with TRBD2 identical over 10 bases. The CDR3 totals 14 residues. V lost 2 bases to trimming and J lost 6 bases; unmatched junction nucleotides: 4. Germline CDR1 and CDR2: DFQATT and SNEGSKA (reference sequence). The CDR3 nucleotides read TGCAGTGCTAGACAGGTAGCGGGAGGCAATGAGCAGTTCTTC. Residues: CSARQVAGGNEQFF.

The rearrangement joins TRBV4-2 to TRBJ2-7; the match to TRBD2 covers 10 bases. The CDR3 spans 17 residues. Germline CDR1 is LGHNA and CDR2 is YNFKEQ. The J segment lost 4 bases and the V segment lost 0 bases, leaving 9 bases of the junction unmatched. CDR3 DNA: TGTGCCAGCAGCCAAGACAGGGGGCTTAGCGGGAGGTACGAGCAGTACTTC. Encoded protein: CASSQDRGLSGRYEQYF.

The V call is TRBV10-1, the J call TRBJ2-1, with TRBD2 identical over 14 bases. Germline V gene sequence: CDR1 WNHNN, CDR2 SYGVQD (reference sequence). V lost 5 bases and J lost 6; bases outside the gene matches: 3. This CDR3 is 15 amino acids long. DNA of the CDR3: TGCGCCAGCAGTAAGACTAGCGGGAGGGCCAATGAGCAGTTCTTC. Its protein product is CASSKTSGRANEQFF.

The chain joins TRBV7-6 to TRBJ1-1; D is unresolved. Germline V gives CDR1 SGHVS, CDR2 FNYEAQ. This CDR3 region has 15 residues. The germline V and J ends were trimmed by 5 bases and 3 bases, with 16 bases remaining between them. The CDR3 is CASSKSDSGYTEAFF. CDR3 in DNA: TGTGCCAGCAGCAAGAGTGATTCTGGGTACACTGAAGCTTTCTTT.

The chain is built from TRBV11-3 and TRBJ1-1; the D is unclear. V was clipped by 2 bases and J by 6 bases, with 13 bases between them. There are 14 residues in the CDR3. The germline gives CDR1 SGHNT, CDR2 YENEEA. The CDR3: CASSLTGMYAEAFF. The CDR3 nucleotides are TGTGCCAGCAGCTTAACGGGGATGTACGCTGAAGCTTTCTTT.

V and J are TRBV7-2 and TRBJ2-3; 7 positions match TRBD2. V was pared by 1 base and J by 0 bases, with 7 bases of the junction left unmatched. The germline V gene encodes CDR1 SGHTA and CDR2 FQGNSA. CDR3 length: 17 amino acids. CDR3 in DNA: TGTGCCAGCAGCTTAGGGCCAGCGGGGACTAGCACAGATACGCAGTATTTT. It specifies CASSLGPAGTSTDTQYF.

As to this clonotype: At one of its ends the junction is not consistent with the germline gene, which may arise from a read error. CDR3 in DNA: TGTGCCGGTCAGGGGAGGGGGGCAGATACGCAGTATTTC. This encodes CAGQGRGADTQYF. This sequence joins TRBV28 and TRBJ2-3; D is perhaps TRBD2 (7 bases). Germline CDR1 MDHEN, CDR2 SYDVKM. The CDR3 sequence is 13 residues long.

The rearrangement joins TRBV20-1 to TRBJ2-6; no firm D call. Germline CDR1 is DFQATT and CDR2 is SNEGSKA (reference sequence). V was clipped by 0 bases and J by 2 bases, with 5 bases between them. CDR3 length: 14 amino acids. CDR3 nucleotide sequence: TGCAGTGCTAGAGATGGCCCTGGGGCCAACGTCCTGACTTTC. Its translation: CSARDGPGANVLTF.

This clonotype was detected only a few times. This chain connects TRBV11-1 to TRBJ2-3; possibly TRBD2 for D (5 bases). The ends were cut back, 2 bases at V and 4 bases at J, with 16 bases in the middle. This CDR3 is 16 amino acids long. Germline V CDR1 and CDR2: SGHAT, FQDESV (reference sequence). CDR3 DNA: TGTGCCAGCAGCTTATTTGGCCCCGGAGGCGCAGATACGCAGTATTTT. It yields the protein CASSLFGPGGADTQYF.

This clonotype was counted once. The V gene is TRBV11-2, the J gene TRBJ2-5, with D tentatively TRBD2 (6 bases). The CDR3 covers 15 residues. The germline CDR1 and CDR2 sequences are SGHAT and FQNNGV. CDR3 in DNA: TGTGCTGAACAGGACGTGAGACTAGTTGGTGAGACCCAGTACTTC. This gives the protein CAEQDVRLVGETQYF.

The chain links TRBV11-3 to TRBJ2-3, with 9 bases aligning to TRBD2. Germline CDR1 reads SGHNT; CDR2 reads YENEEA. The CDR3 loop spans 16 amino acids. The ends lost 5 bases at V and 2 bases at J; junction bases unmatched: 8. CDR3 nucleotides: TGTGCCAGCAGCGTCTCGGCGGGGGGGTACACAGATACGCAGTATTTT. It encodes CASSVSAGGYTDTQYF.

The chain uses TRBV6-5 and TRBJ2-2; the D gene could be TRBD1 or TRBD2 (6 bases each). V lost 0 bases, J lost 9 bases, and 14 bases lay in between. CDR1 is MNHEY, CDR2 SVGAGI, per germline. The CDR3 consists of 15 residues. The CDR3 reads CASSYSTGALRELFF. CDR3 nucleotide sequence: TGTGCCAGCAGTTACTCGACGGGGGCGCTTAGGGAGCTGTTTTTT.

The chain combines TRBV7-9 with TRBJ2-1; weak D call: TRBD2 (5 bases). Between the trimmed V and J ends, which lost 5 bases and 8 bases, there was a span of 16 bases. The CDR3 is made up of 14 amino acids. The germline V gene encodes CDR1 SEHNR and CDR2 FQNEAQ (reference sequence). CDR3 in DNA: TGTGCCAGCAGCCCCCGGGATAAACGCGATGAGCAGTTCTTC. This translates into CASSPRDKRDEQFF.

The J gene is TRBJ2-3, the V gene TRBV11-1, with TRBD1 as a possible D gene (5 bases). Germline values: CDR1 SGHAT, CDR2 FQDESV (reference sequence). V was pared by 2 bases and J by 0 bases, with 12 bases between. The CDR3 is made up of 16 amino acids. CDR3 protein: CASSLRQFSSTDTQYF. CDR3 nucleotide sequence: TGTGCCAGCAGCTTACGACAGTTTTCTAGCACAGATACGCAGTATTTT.